These 21 T cell receptor beta chains were all obtained from the same sample, sequenced in a study of T cell repertoires in cytomegalovirus infection (dated by TCRdb to between 2018 and 2021). The listed sequencing device is Illumina HiSeq 1500. TCRdb reprocessed the public reads (quality trimming at Q25 with fastp, clone calling with MiXCR) and kept in-frame beta chains. Merged by CDR3 protein, the rows form single entries marked with the most common genes and DNA. Present in this sample are fewer than 950,000 distinct CDR3 sequences, over 25% of which were seen just once. The top ten constitute 9.5% to 15% of the sample. The antigens these receptors bind are not known. The sample's treatment or condition label, decoded: in vitro stimulation with specific CMV peptide epitopes to enrich CMV-specific T cells. Sequenced here: cultured CD8+ T cells from PBMCs, sampled from culture after CMV antigen stimulation. The source of these receptors is a human donor in good health (CMV status not recorded). Some clones in this sample may be carry-over from other donors' samples.

This chain links TRBV15 with TRBJ1-1; weak D call: TRBD1 (5 bases). V was trimmed by 4 bases and J by 8 bases, leaving 14 bases between them. There are 13 residues in the CDR3. Germline V gene sequence: CDR1 LNHNV, CDR2 YYDKDF (reference sequence). The CDR3 is CATSTGRGREAFF. In DNA, the CDR3 is TGTGCCACCAGCACCGGACGGGGCCGAGAAGCTTTCTTT.

In its sample, this clonotype was seen many times. The rearrangement uses TRBV7-6 and TRBJ2-1; a possible D gene is TRBD1 (6 bases). This CDR3 is 13 amino acids long. V lost 5 bases, J lost 7 bases, and 12 bases lay in between. Germline CDR1 is SGHVS and CDR2 is FNYEAQ. The CDR3 DNA sequence: TGTGCCAGCAGCAACAGGGTTTGGAATGAGCAGTTCTTC. This encodes CASSNRVWNEQFF.

This clonotype was seen more than once but under ten times. V gene TRBV27 combines with J gene TRBJ2-7; possible D gene TRBD2, 5 bases. This CDR3 has 14 residues. CDR1 MNHEY and CDR2 SMNVEV come from the germline V gene (reference sequence). V was shortened by 5 bases and J by 7 bases, with 18 bases between the two germline ends. CDR3 region: CASSPGVDLGEQYF. CDR3 coding DNA: TGTGCCAGCAGTCCCGGGGTGGACCTAGGAGAGCAGTACTTC.

This clonotype showed up just a few times. The chain couples TRBV15 to TRBJ2-7; D gene uncertain. Germline CDR1 reads LNHNV; CDR2 reads YYDKDF (reference sequence). The CDR3 consists of 15 residues. Trimming pared 0 bases from V and 0 bases from J, leaving 9 bases between. In DNA, the CDR3 is TGTGCCACCAGCAGAGAGATAGGGTCCTCCTACGAGCAGTACTTC. This gives the protein CATSREIGSSYEQYF.

CDR3 region: CSAKPRGGLFYEQYF. The CDR3 DNA follows: TGCAGTGCTAAACCCCGGGGGGGGCTCTTCTACGAGCAGTACTTC. The V and J genes are TRBV20-1 and TRBJ2-7; 8 nucleotides agree with TRBD2. The CDR3 loop spans 15 amino acids. After removal of 4 bases from V and 3 bases from J, the junction contained 11 bases not matched to a gene. CDR1 and CDR2 (germline): DFQATT, SNEGSKA (reference sequence).

Only a few counts were recorded for this clonotype. The genes are TRBV6-2 or TRBV6-3 and TRBJ2-7, with 7 positions matching TRBD1. CDR1 MNHEY and CDR2 SVGEGT come from the germline V gene. This CDR3 has 17 amino acids. Germline trimming cut 2 bases from V and 2 bases from J; bases unmatched to any gene: 12. This CDR3 reads CASSYALQGVPPYEQYF. CDR3 in DNA: TGTGCCAGCAGTTACGCCCTCCAGGGGGTTCCCCCCTACGAGCAGTACTTC.

DNA for the CDR3: TGTGCCACCAGCAGAGATCGGGGGACGGGGGGCGAGCAGTACTTC. Translating it yields CATSRDRGTGGEQYF. The rearrangement joins TRBV15 to TRBJ2-7; TRBD2 agrees at 7 bases. The ends lost 0 bases at V and 6 bases at J; junction bases unmatched: 8. CDR3 size: 15 residues. Germline CDR1 reads LNHNV; CDR2 reads YYDKDF (reference sequence).

This clonotype came up a few times. The gene calls are TRBV7-6 and TRBJ2-7, with D unresolved. Germline V lookup: CDR1 SGHVS, CDR2 FNYEAQ. V gave up 3 bases and J gave up 6 bases, with 9 bases separating them. CDR3 length equals 12 residues. The CDR3 bases are TGTGCCAGCAGCTTGGGCGTGGTCGAGCAGTACTTC. Translating gives CASSLGVVEQYF.

Regarding this clonotype: Germline and junction disagree at one end, which may indicate a read error. This chain joins TRBV12-3 or TRBV12-4 and TRBJ1-1; no firm D call. The CDR3 sequence is 13 residues long. In nucleotides, the CDR3 is TGTACCAGCAGTCTGGGTAGGCGCGGTGAAGCTTTCTTT. Translated, it gives CTSSLGRRGEAFF.

V gene TRBV27 combines with J gene TRBJ1-2, with D possibly TRBD1 on 6 matching bases. Between the trimmed V and J ends, which lost 6 bases and 6 bases, there was a span of 20 bases. Germline-derived CDR1 and CDR2 are MNHEY and SMNVEV (reference sequence). The CDR3 sequence is 15 residues long. Here the CDR3 DNA reads TGTGCCAGCAGCCTCTATTTAGGGGGAGCAGATGGCTACACCTTC. Translation gives CASSLYLGGADGYTF.

A few counts support this clonotype. CDR3 nucleotides: TGCGCCAGCAGCCACAAAGGGGTTGACTATGGCTACACCTTC. It yields the protein CASSHKGVDYGYTF. This chain connects TRBV5-1 to TRBJ1-2; weak D call: TRBD1 (5 bases). V was clipped by 4 bases and J by 3 bases, with 13 bases between them. This CDR3 contains 14 residues. From germline, CDR1 is SGHRS and CDR2 YFSETQ.

With regard to this clonotype: Just one base apart from a much larger clone, this may be a read error. The chain joins TRBV7-6 to TRBJ2-5; the D gene is possibly TRBD1 (6 bases). The CDR3 length is 15 residues. The germline V gene encodes CDR1 SGHVS and CDR2 FNYEAQ. CDR3 in DNA: TGTGTCAGCAGCTTAGGTGCCAGGGGCGAGGAGACCCAGTACTTC. The encoded protein is CVSSLGARGEETQYF.

The rearrangement uses TRBV7-8 and TRBJ1-4; 8 nucleotides match TRBD1. This CDR3 has 20 residues. The germline V gene has CDR1 SGHVS and CDR2 FQNEAQ. V trimming: 4 bases; J trimming: 4 bases; junction bases outside the gene matches: 20. CDR3 DNA sequence: TGTGCCAGCAGCTCACTGGGGGCGGACAGGGTGTGGAGGATTAATGAAAAACTGTTTTTT. This sequence encodes CASSSLGADRVWRINEKLFF.

A few counts support this clonotype. V is TRBV12-3 or TRBV12-4 and J is TRBJ2-7, with 9 bases fitting TRBD1. The CDR3 runs 14 residues. The V segment lost 5 bases and the J segment 2 bases; nucleotides outside the gene matches: 4. The CDR3 is CASSTGTGPYEQYF. The CDR3 DNA sequence: TGTGCCAGCAGTACCGGGACAGGGCCCTACGAGCAGTACTTC.

There are many counts of this clonotype. This chain links TRBV12-3 or TRBV12-4 with TRBJ2-3; no clear D gene. V lost 3 bases and J 0 bases, leaving 16 bases between the germline ends. This CDR3 region has 17 residues. The CDR3 DNA follows: TGTGCCAGCAGTTTTAGCTTTGCGGTAACTAGCACAGATACGCAGTATTTT. It translates to CASSFSFAVTSTDTQYF.

CDR3 sequence: CASRTRQDWGQPQHF. CDR3 DNA: TGTGCCAGCAGGACACGACAGGATTGGGGTCAGCCCCAGCATTTT. The genes are TRBV6-6 and TRBJ1-5; weak D call: TRBD1 (6 bases). This CDR3 region has 15 residues. V was cut by 6 bases and J by 6 bases, with 18 bases left in between. Germline loops: CDR1 MNHNY, CDR2 SVGAGI (reference sequence).

The rearrangement joins TRBV5-1 to TRBJ1-1; no clear D gene. Trimming cost V 5 bases and J 0 bases, with 11 bases left between them. This CDR3 comprises 14 residues. In germline, CDR1 is SGHRS, CDR2 YFSETQ. The CDR3 nucleotides are TGCGCCAGCAGGGAGGGATCCATGAACACTGAAGCTTTCTTT. As protein: CASREGSMNTEAFF.

The gene calls are TRBV19 and TRBJ2-1; TRBD2 might be the D (6 bases). This CDR3 comprises 15 residues. Germline V lookup: CDR1 LNHDA, CDR2 SQIVND (reference sequence). V was shortened by 5 bases and J by 2 bases, with 13 bases between the two germline ends. CDR3 amino acids: CASSLGTPTYNEQFF. The CDR3 DNA reads as TGTGCCAGTAGTCTCGGGACTCCCACCTACAATGAGCAGTTCTTC. The full variable domain, rest sourced from reference TRBV19 and TRBJ2-1, is DGGITQSPKYLFRKEGQNVTLSCEQNLNHDAMYWYRQDPGQGLRLIYYSQIVNDFQKGDIAEGYSVSREKKESFPLTVTSAQKNPTAFYLCASSLGTPTYNEQFFGPGTRLTVL.

The chain uses TRBV19 and TRBJ1-2; D uncertain. The CDR3 length is 13 residues. Deletions cut 7 bases from V and 7 bases from J, with 16 bases between. CDR1 is LNHDA and CDR2 is SQIVND in the germline V gene (reference sequence). CDR3 in amino acids: CASTPTGLVGYTF. The CDR3, as DNA: TGTGCCAGTACCCCCACTGGGCTGGTTGGCTACACCTTC.

The chain links TRBV27 to TRBJ2-1; 9 bases are a match to TRBD2. This CDR3 comprises 14 residues. With 4 bases clipped from V and 9 bases from J, the junction kept 7 bases outside the gene matches. Germline-derived CDR1 and CDR2 are MNHEY and SMNVEV (reference sequence). CDR3 sequence: CASSWGGGASEQFF. The CDR3, as DNA: TGTGCCAGCAGTTGGGGCGGGGGGGCCTCTGAGCAGTTCTTC.

The chain joins TRBV6-8 to TRBJ2-6; no reliable D call. Trimming cost V 4 bases and J 0 bases, with 4 bases left between them. This CDR3 has 14 residues. Germline-derived CDR1 and CDR2 are MNHGY and SAAAGT. This CDR3 reads CASSSVSGANVLTF. The DNA for the CDR3 is TGTGCCAGCAGTTCAGTCTCTGGGGCCAACGTCCTGACTTTC.